The sequence of this T cell receptor (beta chain) was determined in a study of human T cells and chemical hapten exposure. TCRdb used MiXCR to reprocess the RACE reads, holding one entry per CDR3 protein. The sample contains about 380,000 distinct CDR3 sequences, 4% to 6% of which appear only once. The V gene's germline CDR1 is SNHLY and CDR2 FYNNEI. The V and J ends lost 7 bases and 0 bases respectively, with 6 bases between them. There are 12 residues in the CDR3. Time point specified: pre-sensitization, week 0. Treatment of the sample: therapeutic diphenylcyclopropenone sensitization with weekly scalp DPC. A few counts support this clonotype.

Sequenced here: whole blood, sampled in connection with sensitization to the hapten diphenylcyclopropenone (DPC). The rearrangement joins TRBV2 to TRBJ1-2; no firm D call. The TCR was taken from a woman aged 45-60 years with alopecia areata. Some clones in this sample may be carry-over from other donors' samples. CDR3 protein: CASKETNYGYTF. CDR3 sequence (DNA): TGTGCCAGCAAGGAGACTAACTATGGCTACACCTTC. The complete variable domain, with remaining parts taken from reference TRBV2 and TRBJ1-2, reads EPEVTQTPSHQVTQMGQEVILRCVPISNHLYFYWYRQILGQKVEFLVSFYNNEISEKSEIFDDQFSVERPDGSNFTLKIRSTKLEDSAMYFCASKETNYGYTFGSGTRLTVV.